This entry describes one TCR beta chain. The sample is drawn from a study of long-term antiretroviral therapy in people with HIV. J was trimmed by 7 bases and V by 6 bases; bases with no gene match: 3. In germline, CDR1 is MGHRA, CDR2 YSYEKL. CDR3 length: 13 amino acids. The assay, immunoSEQ v3.0, was run at survey level. Profiling relied on immunoSEQ multiplex PCR, and the TCRdb table lists in-frame clones only, not all of them. This table holds some 20,000 clones, roughly 75% found once. This receptor was obtained from a woman in her twenties or thirties with HIV. This chain joins TRBV4-1 and TRBJ2-2; 9 bases are shared with TRBD1. The sample here was unsorted PBMCs, taken 2.9 years after starting antiretroviral therapy. CDR3 DNA: TGCGCCAGCAGACCGACAGGGGGCGGGGAGCTGTTTTTT. Protein: CASRPTGGGELFF.